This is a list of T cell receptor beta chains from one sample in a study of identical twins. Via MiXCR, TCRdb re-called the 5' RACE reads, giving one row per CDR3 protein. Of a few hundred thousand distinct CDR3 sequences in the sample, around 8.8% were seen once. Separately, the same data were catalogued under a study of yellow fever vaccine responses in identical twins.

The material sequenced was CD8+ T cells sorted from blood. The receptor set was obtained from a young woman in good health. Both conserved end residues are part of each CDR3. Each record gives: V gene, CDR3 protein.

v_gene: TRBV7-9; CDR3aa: CASSLVLSQETQYF
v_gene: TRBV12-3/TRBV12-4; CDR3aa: CASSPGTSWETQYF
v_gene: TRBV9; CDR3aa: CASSSPLGASVSDTQYF
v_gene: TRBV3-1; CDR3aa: CASSPAGYQETQYF
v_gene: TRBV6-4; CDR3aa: CASSVQSFLLHF
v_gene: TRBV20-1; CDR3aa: CSARDPDAPDSYNEQFF
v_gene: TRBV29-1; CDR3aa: CSVVPGGSGSYEQYF
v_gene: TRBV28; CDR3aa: CASSLDGVSSEQYF
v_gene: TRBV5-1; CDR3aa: CASSEGWSQETQYF
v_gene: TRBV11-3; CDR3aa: CASSRRGISTDTQYF
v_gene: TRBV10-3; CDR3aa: CAISDRGGSTGELFF
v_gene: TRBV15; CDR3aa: CATSSAGSGGNEQFF
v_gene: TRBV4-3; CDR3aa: CASSQVFAGRAGELFF
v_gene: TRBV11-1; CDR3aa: CASSPDNHEQYF
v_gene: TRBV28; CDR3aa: CASSLIGQGAPYNEQFF
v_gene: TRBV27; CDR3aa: CASIPHGAYEQYF
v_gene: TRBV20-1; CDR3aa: CSAVLGGASNEQFF
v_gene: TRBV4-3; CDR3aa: CASTPFLLAEYNEQFF
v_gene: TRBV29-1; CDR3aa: CSVGRRDSLYQETQYF
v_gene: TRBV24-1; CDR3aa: CATSDNGPYNEQFF
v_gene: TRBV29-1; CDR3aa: CSVGAQDSYEQYF